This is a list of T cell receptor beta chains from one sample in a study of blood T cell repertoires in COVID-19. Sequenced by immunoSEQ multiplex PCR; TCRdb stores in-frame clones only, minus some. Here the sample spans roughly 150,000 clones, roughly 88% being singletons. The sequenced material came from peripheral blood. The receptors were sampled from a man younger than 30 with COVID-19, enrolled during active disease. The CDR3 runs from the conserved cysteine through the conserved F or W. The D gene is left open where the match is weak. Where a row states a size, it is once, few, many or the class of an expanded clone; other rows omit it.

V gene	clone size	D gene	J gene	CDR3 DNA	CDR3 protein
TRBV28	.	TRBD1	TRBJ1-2	TGTGCCAGCAGTTGGGGAACAGGGGGTGGGTATGGCTACACCTTC	CASSWGTGGGYGYTF
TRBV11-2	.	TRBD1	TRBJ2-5	TGTGCCAGCAGCCCGAGCAGGGGGCGCCAAGAGACCCAGTACTTC	CASSPSRGRQETQYF
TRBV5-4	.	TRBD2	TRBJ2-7	TGTGCCAGCAGCCCGACGGGACTAGCCTACGAGCAGTACTTC	CASSPTGLAYEQYF
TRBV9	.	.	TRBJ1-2	TGTGCCAGCAGCGTAGATCCGGGGACAAGGTATGGCTACACCTTC	CASSVDPGTRYGYTF
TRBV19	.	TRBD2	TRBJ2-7	TGTGCCAGTAGTCGCGGACTAGCGTCAACCTACGAGCAGTACTTC	CASSRGLASTYEQYF
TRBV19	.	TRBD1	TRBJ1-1	TGTGCCAGTAGTGTCCGACAGGGGACGGGAATGAACACTGAAGCTTTCTTT	CASSVRQGTGMNTEAFF
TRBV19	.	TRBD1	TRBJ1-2	TGTGCCAGTAGTATCCTCGGACAGGGAGGCTACACCTTC	CASSILGQGGYTF
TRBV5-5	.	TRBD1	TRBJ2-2	TGTGCCAGCAGCTGGACAGGCGGATCCGGGGAGCTGTTTTTT	CASSWTGGSGELFF
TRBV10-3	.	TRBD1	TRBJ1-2	TGTGCCATCAGTGATCCGGACAGGGGCAATGGCTACACCTTC	CAISDPDRGNGYTF
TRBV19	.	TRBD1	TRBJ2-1	TGTGCCAGTAGTACCCGGACAGGGTCTCCCTACAATGAGCAGTTCTTC	CASSTRTGSPYNEQFF
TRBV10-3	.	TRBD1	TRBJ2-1	TGTGCCATCAGGACGGACAGGGATGTTGAGCAGTTCTTC	CAIRTDRDVEQFF
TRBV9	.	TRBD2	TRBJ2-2	TGTGCCAGCAGCGACGTGGCGGGAGGGCCTACGGACGGGGAGCTGTTTTTT	CASSDVAGGPTDGELFF
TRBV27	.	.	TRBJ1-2	TGTGCCAGCAGCTTCGGACAGTCAAACTATGGCTACACCTTC	CASSFGQSNYGYTF
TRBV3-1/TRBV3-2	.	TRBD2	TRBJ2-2	TGTGCCAGCAGCCAAGGGGGGGGCACCGGGGAGCTGTTTTTT	CASSQGGGTGELFF
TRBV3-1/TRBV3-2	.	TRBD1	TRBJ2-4	TGTGCCAGCAGCCAGAATCCGGGACAGGGCGCTTCGGACATTCAGTACTTC	CASSQNPGQGASDIQYF
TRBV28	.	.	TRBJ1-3	TGTGCCAGCAGTTTCGGACAGAACTCTGGAAACACCATATATTTT	CASSFGQNSGNTIYF
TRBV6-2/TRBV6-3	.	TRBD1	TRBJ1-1	TGTGCCAGCAGTTACTCTGGACAGGGGAGGACTGAAGCTTTCTTT	CASSYSGQGRTEAFF
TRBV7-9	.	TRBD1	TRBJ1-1	TGTGCCAGCAGCTTAGCGAGGGACAGGGTCGGGGCTTTCTTT	CASSLARDRVGAFF
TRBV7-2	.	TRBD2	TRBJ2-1	TGTGCCAGCAGCCTTACCAATCTAGCGGGATATTACAATGAGCAGTTCTTC	CASSLTNLAGYYNEQFF
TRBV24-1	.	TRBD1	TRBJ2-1	TGTGCCACCAGTGATCCGGACAGGGGGCCCTACAATGAGCAGTTCTTC	CATSDPDRGPYNEQFF
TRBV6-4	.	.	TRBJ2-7	TGTGCCAGAACAGGTCGGTCCTACGAGCAGTACTTC	CARTGRSYEQYF
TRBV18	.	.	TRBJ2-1	TGTGCCAGCTCACCCCGGCCTCGGGGAGAGGAGCAGTTCTTC	CASSPRPRGEEQFF
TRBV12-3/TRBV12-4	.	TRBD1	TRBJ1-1	TGTGCCGGCTCGACAGGGATGAACACTGAAGCTTTCTTT	CAGSTGMNTEAFF
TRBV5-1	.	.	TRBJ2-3	TGCGCCAGCAGCTTGGAGAGAAGAGACACAGATACGCAGTATTTT	CASSLERRDTDTQYF
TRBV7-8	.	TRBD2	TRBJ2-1	TGTGCCAGCAGCTCCGCTTTCAGCGGGAGGGCCATGTACAATGAGCAGTTCTTC	CASSSAFSGRAMYNEQFF
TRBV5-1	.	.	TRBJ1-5	TGCGCCAGCAGCTTGGACGGGAGTAGCAATCAGCCCCAGCATTTT	CASSLDGSSNQPQHF
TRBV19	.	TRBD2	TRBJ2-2	TGTGCCAGTATCCGGACTAGCGGGACGGGTACCGGGGAGCTGTTTTTT	CASIRTSGTGTGELFF
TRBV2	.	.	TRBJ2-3	TGTGCCAGAAAGCAGCGATCTAGCACAGATACGCAGTATTTT	CARKQRSSTDTQYF
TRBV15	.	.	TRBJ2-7	TGTGCCACCAGCAGAGATCCAGGGCAGGGTGGACGCGAGCAGTACTTC	CATSRDPGQGGREQYF
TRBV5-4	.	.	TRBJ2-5	TGTGCCAGCAGCTTGTGGGGGCCGGAAACCCAGTACTTC	CASSLWGPETQYF
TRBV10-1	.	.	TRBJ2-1	TGCGCCAGCACGGGCCGTATCGGAGCGCCCGGGGGTGGTGAGCAGTTCTTC	CASTGRIGAPGGGEQFF
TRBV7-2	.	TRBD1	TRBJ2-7	TGTGCCAGCAGCTCCCGGGACAGGGCCTACGAGCAGTACTTC	CASSSRDRAYEQYF
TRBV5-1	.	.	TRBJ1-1	TGCGCCAGCAGCTCCTTGCCAGGGGCGAACACTGAAGCTTTCTTT	CASSSLPGANTEAFF
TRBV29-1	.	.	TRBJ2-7	TGCAGCGTTGGTGACAGTTCCTACGAGCAGTACTTC	CSVGDSSYEQYF
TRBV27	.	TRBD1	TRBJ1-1	TGTGCCAGCAGTTCTCGGGACAGGGGTAACACTGAAGCTTTCTTT	CASSSRDRGNTEAFF
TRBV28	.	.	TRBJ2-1	TGTGCCAGTCTGACTCCCCTGCGGGCCACCTACAATGAGCAGTTCTTC	CASLTPLRATYNEQFF
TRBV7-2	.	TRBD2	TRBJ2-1	TGTGCCAGCAGCTTAGTGGTTCTAGCGGGACTGGATGAGCAGTTCTTC	CASSLVVLAGLDEQFF
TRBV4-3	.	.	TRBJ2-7	TGCGCCAGCAGCCAAGGATTATCTACCTCCTACGAGCAGTACTTC	CASSQGLSTSYEQYF
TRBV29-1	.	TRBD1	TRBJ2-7	TGCAGCGTCCTAACCGGGACAGGGGACTACGAGCAGTACTTC	CSVLTGTGDYEQYF
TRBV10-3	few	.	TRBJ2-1	TGTGCCATCAGCCCGGACTGGGGATACAATGAGCAGTTCTTC	CAISPDWGYNEQFF
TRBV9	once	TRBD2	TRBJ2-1	TGTGCCAGCAGCGTAGCGGGAGGGCCAGGTGAGCAGTTCTTC	CASSVAGGPGEQFF
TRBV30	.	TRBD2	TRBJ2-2	TGTGGCTCGCTTCCCGGGACTAGCGGGAACACCGGGGAGCTGTTTTTT	CGSLPGTSGNTGELFF
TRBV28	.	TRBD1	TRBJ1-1	TGTGCCAGCACCCCGGACAGGGGGGCCATGAACACTGAAGCTTTCTTT	CASTPDRGAMNTEAFF